What follows are 3 T cell receptor beta chains derived from one specimen sequenced in a study of blood T cell repertoires in COVID-19. TCRdb's table, derived via immunoSEQ multiplex PCR, lists solely in-frame clones and lacks some. The data contain approximately 150,000 clones, around 90% of them singletons. The sequenced sample was peripheral blood. The receptors originated from a woman aged 50 to 60 with acute or convalescent COVID-19.

The chain links TRBV19 to TRBJ1-2; D unresolved. V lost 0 bases to trimming and J lost 4 bases, with 12 bases between them. CDR1 and CDR2 from the germline V gene are LNHDA and SQIVND (reference sequence). The CDR3 has 15 amino acids. For the CDR3, the DNA is TGTGCCAGTAGTATAGATCGGGTAGTAGGCTATGGCTACACCTTC. The encoded protein is CASSIDRVVGYGYTF. The variable domain in full, with the rest retrieved from reference TRBV19 and TRBJ1-2, is DGGITQSPKYLFRKEGQNVTLSCEQNLNHDAMYWYRQDPGQGLRLIYYSQIVNDFQKGDIAEGYSVSREKKESFPLTVTSAQKNPTAFYLCASSIDRVVGYGYTFGSGTRLTVV.

The sample holds one count of this clone. The chain recombines TRBV15 with TRBJ2-6; no definite D call. Trimming left V 6 bases short and J 2 bases short, with 20 bases between. This CDR3 is built from 18 residues. The germline V gene has CDR1 LNHNV and CDR2 YYDKDF (reference sequence). The CDR3 nucleotides read TGTGCCACCAGACCTTACTTACAGCCGATAACTGGGGCCAACGTCCTGACTTTC. It is translated as CATRPYLQPITGANVLTF.

On this clone itself: The limits of the CDR3 on the DNA are not certain, so only TCRdb's listed CDR3 is given. The rearrangement uses TRBV24-1 and TRBJ2-1; whether TRBD1, the table's D call, matches the DNA was not checked. Looked up from germline, CDR1 is KGHDR and CDR2 is SFDVKD. The CDR3 comprises 13 residues, both ends counted. CDR3 in amino acids: CATSVPGLDEQFF.